The 20 T cell receptor beta chains below were found in one sample sequenced in a study of shared clonotypes between healthy human individuals. Method: immunoSEQ multiplex PCR; TCRdb's copy keeps in-frame clones and lacks some. Among around 1.4 million clones listed, about 98.5% were seen once. Sequenced sample: naive CD4+ T cells sorted from blood. Subset reported: CD45RA+ positively selected. These receptors were taken from a man in his thirties or forties in good health.

This chain uses TRBV7-6 with TRBJ2-5; 11 bases fit TRBD2. Germline CDR1 SGHVS, CDR2 FNYEAQ. The junction had 10 bases not matched to a gene; V was cut back by 2 bases and J by 2 bases. The CDR3 is 18 amino acids. The CDR3 protein is CASSLTGLAEWVQETQYF. As DNA, the CDR3 is TGTGCCAGCAGCTTAACGGGACTAGCGGAGTGGGTACAAGAGACCCAGTACTTC.

The chain joins TRBV11-2 to TRBJ2-3; 11 positions agree with TRBD2. The CDR3 is 17 residues long. J was trimmed by 6 bases and V by 1 base; bases with no gene match: 9. The V gene's germline CDR1 is SGHAT and CDR2 FQNNGV. CDR3 sequence reads: CASSLATTSGSRDTQYF. The CDR3 DNA sequence: TGTGCCAGCAGCTTAGCTACTACTAGCGGGAGCCGGGATACGCAGTATTTT.

CDR3 in amino acids: CASSQDLGRANTGELFF. The CDR3 DNA is TGCGCCAGCAGCCAAGATCTGGGCAGGGCGAACACCGGGGAGCTGTTTTTT. This chain connects TRBV4-1 to TRBJ2-2, with a possible D match to TRBD1 (5 bases). The CDR3 loop spans 17 amino acids. In germline, CDR1 is MGHRA, CDR2 YSYEKL. Trimming shortened V by 0 bases and J by 0 bases, and 11 bases separated the two germline ends.

The chain uses TRBV18 and TRBJ2-5; D is possibly TRBD1 (5 bases). Germline CDR1 reads KGHSH; CDR2 reads LQKENI. V dropped 6 bases and J dropped 2 bases, with 16 bases sitting between them. CDR3 length equals 15 residues. The CDR3 bases are TGTGCCAGCTCCCCTATGTCAGGGATTCAAGAGACCCAGTACTTC. It is translated as CASSPMSGIQETQYF.

The rearrangement links TRBV7-9 to TRBJ2-5; 9 positions match TRBD2. Germline V CDR1 and CDR2: SEHNR, FQNEAQ (reference sequence). CDR3 length: 16 amino acids. After removal of 5 bases from V and 2 bases from J, the junction contained 9 bases not matched to a gene. The CDR3 is CASSPGTSRPQETQYF. As DNA, the CDR3 is TGTGCCAGCAGCCCGGGGACTAGCAGACCGCAAGAGACCCAGTACTTC.

The rearrangement uses TRBV25-1 and TRBJ1-5, with no clear D. CDR1 and CDR2 from the germline V gene are MGHDK and SYGVNS. The CDR3 is made up of 13 amino acids. Trimming pared 3 bases from V and 4 bases from J, leaving 7 bases between. CDR3 coding DNA: TGTGCCAGCAGTGACAGGCAGAATCAGCCCCAGCATTTT. Residues: CASSDRQNQPQHF.

The rearrangement links TRBV5-6 to TRBJ1-3; 9 bases fit TRBD1. After removal of 0 bases from V and 2 bases from J, the junction contained 0 bases not matched to a gene. Germline V gene sequence: CDR1 SGHDT, CDR2 YYEEEE. CDR3 length equals 15 residues. For the CDR3, the DNA is TGTGCCAGCAGCTTGGACAGGGGGCCTGGAAACACCATATATTTT. Translated, it gives CASSLDRGPGNTIYF.

V is TRBV29-1 and J is TRBJ1-2; the match to TRBD1 covers 7 bases. This CDR3 region has 15 residues. Germline CDR1 is SQVTM and CDR2 is ANQGSEA. The ends lost 2 bases at V and 5 bases at J; junction bases unmatched: 11. This CDR3 is CSVELSGQRMYGYTF. In nucleotides, the CDR3 is TGCAGCGTTGAACTATCGGGACAGCGAATGTATGGCTACACCTTC.

This clone has a single count. The V and J genes are TRBV11-2 and TRBJ2-2; D not resolved. Germline assignment: CDR1 SGHAT and CDR2 FQNNGV. V dropped 4 bases and J dropped 4 bases, with 19 bases sitting between them. This CDR3 region has 17 residues. The CDR3 sequence is CASSWRASVRFTGELFF. CDR3 DNA: TGTGCCAGCAGCTGGCGAGCGAGCGTGCGGTTCACCGGGGAGCTGTTTTTT.

This chain joins TRBV27 and TRBJ2-7; 7 bases map to TRBD2. CDR3 length: 15 residues. Germline V CDR1 and CDR2: MNHEY, SMNVEV (reference sequence). J was trimmed by 1 base and V by 4 bases; bases with no gene match: 7. The CDR3 reads CASSSWVRESYEQYF. The CDR3 region has the DNA TGTGCCAGCAGTTCCTGGGTGCGGGAGTCCTACGAGCAGTACTTC.

V usage is TRBV5-1 and J usage is TRBJ2-1, with 11 bases fitting TRBD2. The CDR3 has 15 residues. CDR1 and CDR2 from the germline V gene are SGHRS and YFSETQ. The V segment lost 6 bases and the J segment 2 bases; nucleotides outside the gene matches: 4. The CDR3 loop reads CASNRLAGTYNEQFF. In nucleotides, the CDR3 is TGCGCCAGCAACCGACTAGCGGGAACCTACAATGAGCAGTTCTTC. The full variable domain, completed using reference TRBV5-1 and TRBJ2-1, is KAGVTQTPRYLIKTRGQQVTLSCSPISGHRSVSWYQQTPGQGLQFLFEYFSETQRNKGNFPGRFSGRQFSNSRSEMNVSTLELGDSALYLCASNRLAGTYNEQFFGPGTRLTVL.

The chain combines TRBV9 with TRBJ2-7; 7 bases fit TRBD1. The CDR3 is 16 residues long. The germline CDR1 and CDR2 sequences are SGDLS and YYNGEE. Trimming removed 0 bases from V and 2 bases from J; junction bases left unmatched: 8. CDR3 sequence reads: CASSVAPGQITYEQYF. The CDR3 nucleotides read TGTGCCAGCAGCGTAGCACCGGGACAGATAACCTACGAGCAGTACTTC.

This CDR3 reads CASSFWTANTGELFF. In nucleotides, the CDR3 is TGTGCCAGCAGTTTCTGGACAGCGAACACCGGGGAGCTGTTTTTT. The J gene is TRBJ2-2, the V gene TRBV27; D might be TRBD1 (6 bases). The ends were cut back, 3 bases at V and 0 bases at J, with 8 bases in the middle. Germline V gene sequence: CDR1 MNHEY, CDR2 SMNVEV (reference sequence). This CDR3 is built from 15 residues.

The chain is built from TRBV28 and TRBJ2-7, with TRBD2 matching over 14 bases. V lost 7 bases and J lost 2; bases outside the gene matches: 7. The CDR3 totals 16 residues. The V gene's germline CDR1 is MDHEN and CDR2 SYDVKM. The CDR3 region has the DNA TGTGCCAGCAAAGGGACTAGCGGGAGATGGACCTACGAGCAGTACTTC. It codes for CASKGTSGRWTYEQYF.

The CDR3 DNA reads as TGCAGCGGGGTCCGGGACGGGCTGAACAATGAGCAGTTCTTC. It codes for CSGVRDGLNNEQFF. The rearrangement uses TRBV29-1 and TRBJ2-1; D is perhaps TRBD1 or TRBD2 (5 bases each). Trimming took off 7 bases at V and 5 bases at J, with 18 bases between the two ends. The CDR3 sequence is 14 residues long. CDR1 is SQVTM, CDR2 ANQGSEA, per germline.

The CDR3, as DNA: TGTGCCAGCTCACCACCGCGGACAGTAAGCTCCTACAATGAGCAGTTCTTC. It specifies CASSPPRTVSSYNEQFF. V and J are TRBV18 and TRBJ2-1; a weak D match, TRBD1 (6 bases). CDR1 and CDR2 from the germline V gene are KGHSH and LQKENI. With 0 bases removed from V and 0 bases from J, the gap between germline ends came to 12 bases. The CDR3 is made up of 17 amino acids.

Points on this clone: The sample carries other DNA sequences with the same CDR3. The rearrangement uses TRBV5-4 and TRBJ2-3, with 8 bases matching TRBD2. CDR3 size: 15 residues. CDR1 is SGHNT and CDR2 is YYREEE in the germline V gene (reference sequence). J was trimmed by 6 bases and V by 0 bases; bases with no gene match: 6. This CDR3 reads CASSLALAGTDTQYF. The CDR3 region has the DNA TGTGCCAGCAGCTTGGCCTTAGCGGGAACTGATACGCAGTATTTT.

V is TRBV5-4 and J is TRBJ2-7; the D is unclear. V was clipped by 1 base and J by 6 bases, with 11 bases between them. Germline V CDR1 and CDR2: SGHNT, YYREEE (reference sequence). The CDR3 totals 13 residues. This CDR3 is CASSLSRAAEQYF. CDR3 nucleotides: TGTGCCAGCAGCTTGAGTAGGGCGGCCGAGCAGTACTTC.

V gene TRBV2 combines with J gene TRBJ1-5; the D gene is possibly TRBD1 (5 bases). The germline V gene has CDR1 SNHLY and CDR2 FYNNEI. The V end lost 4 bases, the J end lost 0 bases, and 13 bases lay between the germline ends. The CDR3 sequence is 16 residues long. The CDR3 DNA follows: TGTGCCAGCAGTGTTCGGCTCAGGGCTAGCAATCAGCCCCAGCATTTT. Protein product: CASSVRLRASNQPQHF.

V gene TRBV5-5 combines with J gene TRBJ1-5, with 8 bases aligning to TRBD1. The CDR3 runs 20 residues. Germline assignment: CDR1 SGHKS and CDR2 YYEKEE (reference sequence). The V and J ends lost 3 bases and 2 bases, in that order; junction bases with no gene match: 19. CDR3 in amino acids: CASSSRPGQGTMIRNQPQHF. The CDR3 DNA reads TGTGCCAGCAGCTCGAGGCCCGGACAGGGAACCATGATCCGCAATCAGCCCCAGCATTTT.